This passage covers 7 T cell receptor beta chains from one sample sequenced in a study of blood T cell repertoires in COVID-19. Assay used: immunoSEQ multiplex PCR; TCRdb lists only in-frame clones, some missing. The sample consists of some 170,000 clones, around 85% of them appearing once. Sequenced: peripheral blood. The receptors derive from a man between 60 and 75 years old with active or convalescent COVID-19.

The chain recombines TRBV4-1 with TRBJ1-2, with D maybe TRBD1 (5 bases). The V gene's germline CDR1 is MGHRA and CDR2 YSYEKL. The CDR3 length is 14 residues. Trimming shortened V by 5 bases and J by 7 bases, and 17 bases separated the two germline ends. The CDR3 region has the DNA TGCGCCAGCAGCTTAAACCAGGGTTCAGGTGGCTACACCTTC. Translated: CASSLNQGSGGYTF.

V gene TRBV7-9 combines with J gene TRBJ2-7; 8 bases agree with TRBD2. Germline loops: CDR1 SEHNR, CDR2 FQNEAQ (reference sequence). Trimming cost V 5 bases and J 0 bases; bases outside gene matches: 9. The CDR3 contains 16 residues. Here the CDR3 DNA reads TGTGCCAGCAGCCCAACCGGGGCGGGGGGCTCCTACGAGCAGTACTTC. It yields the protein CASSPTGAGGSYEQYF.

In this sample, this clone turned up once. This chain joins TRBV5-1 and TRBJ1-1; D unclear. V lost 0 bases and J 1 base, leaving 7 bases between the germline ends. Germline V gives CDR1 SGHRS, CDR2 YFSETQ. The CDR3 is 14 residues long. The CDR3 sequence is CASSLGLPNTEAFF. CDR3 bases: TGCGCCAGCAGCTTGGGGCTCCCGAACACTGAAGCTTTCTTT.

The CDR3 reads CATSLTSGPTNEQFF. The CDR3 nucleotides read TGTGCCACCAGTCTGACTAGCGGGCCCACCAATGAGCAGTTCTTC. This chain joins TRBV24-1 and TRBJ2-1; TRBD2 matches 10 bases. The CDR3 length is 15 residues. Germline CDR1 reads KGHDR; CDR2 reads SFDVKD. V gave up 6 bases and J gave up 6 bases; unmatched junction bases: 7.

The chain recombines TRBV18 with TRBJ2-2, with 12 positions matching TRBD2. Germline assignment: CDR1 KGHSH and CDR2 LQKENI. J lost 4 bases, V lost 6 bases, and 9 bases had no gene match. The CDR3 has 17 residues. Written as DNA, the CDR3 is TGTGCCAGCTCGGCTAGCGGGGGGGCCCGAAGCACCGGGGAGCTGTTTTTT. Translating gives CASSASGGARSTGELFF.

The V gene is TRBV6-5, the J gene TRBJ2-5; D possibly corresponds to TRBD1 (5 bases). V was pared by 9 bases and J by 5 bases, with 10 bases between. The CDR3 has 11 amino acids. CDR1 MNHEY and CDR2 SVGAGI come from the germline V gene. CDR3 DNA: TGTGCCAGGACAGTCGGGGAGACCCAGTACTTC. It encodes CARTVGETQYF.

V and J are TRBV12-1 and TRBJ1-4. TRBV12-1 is an annotated pseudogene. The CDR3 extends over 16 amino acids. The CDR3 protein is CASSLARGTGGEKLFF. CDR3 nucleotide sequence: TGTGCCAGCAGCCTCGCGCGGGGCACCGGCGGAGAAAAACTGTTTTTT.